This is a list of T cell receptor beta chains from one sample in a study of blood T cell repertoires in COVID-19. Assay used: immunoSEQ multiplex PCR; TCRdb lists only in-frame clones, some missing. The sample holds roughly 180,000 clones, roughly 84% seen once. What was sequenced was peripheral blood. These receptors originate from a man at least 80 years old with COVID-19, enrolled during active disease. Each CDR3 is given with its conserved first and last residue. The D gene is left open where the match is weak. Where a row states a size, it is once, few, many or the class of an expanded clone; other rows omit it.

DNA	CDR3	D	size	V	J
TGTGCCAGCGGAAAGGGGGAGACCCAGTACTTC	CASGKGETQYF	NA	once	TRBV14	TRBJ2-5
TGCGCCAGCAGCTCGACGACAGGGGTTAGCTATGGCTACACCTTC	CASSSTTGVSYGYTF	TRBD1	NA	TRBV5-1	TRBJ1-2
TGTGCCAGCAGCAGAGGCAGGGATACTGAGCCCCAGCATTTT	CASSRGRDTEPQHF	NA	NA	TRBV5-5	TRBJ1-5
TGTGCCAGTAGGGGGACTAGCTCCTACAATGAGCAGTTCTTC	CASRGTSSYNEQFF	TRBD2	NA	TRBV19	TRBJ2-1
TGCGCCAGCAGCCTCGGGGGGACAGGTATCACAGATACGCAGTATTTT	CASSLGGTGITDTQYF	NA	NA	TRBV5-1	TRBJ2-3
TGTGCCAGCAGCCCAGGGACTAGCGGGGGGGGGTACCAAGAGACCCAGTACTTC	CASSPGTSGGGYQETQYF	TRBD2	NA	TRBV5-4	TRBJ2-5
TGTGCCAGCAGCGCCCGGGACATCTATGGCTACACCTTC	CASSARDIYGYTF	NA	NA	TRBV11-2	TRBJ1-2
TGCGCCAGCAGCTTGTCAGGTCCGGTGAACACTGAAGCTTTCTTT	CASSLSGPVNTEAFF	NA	NA	TRBV5-1	TRBJ1-1
TGTGCCAGCAGCCGGACTAGCGGGGACTCCTACAATGAGCAGTTCTTC	CASSRTSGDSYNEQFF	TRBD2	NA	TRBV11-1	TRBJ2-1
TGTGCCAGCAGTGGTTGGAGTTTTGCGAACACCGGGGAGCTGTTTTTT	CASSGWSFANTGELFF	NA	once	TRBV6-1	TRBJ2-2
TGTGCCAGCAGCCAAGAGGGAGGGCTGAACACTGAAGCTTTCTTT	CASSQEGGLNTEAFF	NA	NA	TRBV3-1/TRBV3-2	TRBJ1-1